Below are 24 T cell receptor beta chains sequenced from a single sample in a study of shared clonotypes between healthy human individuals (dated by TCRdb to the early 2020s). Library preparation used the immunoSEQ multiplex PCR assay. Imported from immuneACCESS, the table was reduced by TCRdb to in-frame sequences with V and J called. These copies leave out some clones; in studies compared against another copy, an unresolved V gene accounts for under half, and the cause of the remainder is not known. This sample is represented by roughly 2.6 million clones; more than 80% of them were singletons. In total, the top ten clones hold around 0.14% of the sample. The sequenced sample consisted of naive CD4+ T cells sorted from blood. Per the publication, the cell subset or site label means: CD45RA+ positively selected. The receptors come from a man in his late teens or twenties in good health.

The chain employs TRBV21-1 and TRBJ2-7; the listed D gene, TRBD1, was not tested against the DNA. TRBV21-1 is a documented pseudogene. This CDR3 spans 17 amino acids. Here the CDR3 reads CASSKVSRQGATYEQYF. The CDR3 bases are TGTGCCAGCAGCAAAGTATCGAGACAGGGGGCAACCTACGAGCAGTACTTC.

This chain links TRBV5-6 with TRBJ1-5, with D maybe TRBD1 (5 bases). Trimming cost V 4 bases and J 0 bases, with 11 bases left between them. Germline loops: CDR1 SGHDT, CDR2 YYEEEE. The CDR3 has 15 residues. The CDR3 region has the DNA TGTGCCAGCAGCGCTGGACACTTTAGCAATCAGCCCCAGCATTTT. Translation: CASSAGHFSNQPQHF.

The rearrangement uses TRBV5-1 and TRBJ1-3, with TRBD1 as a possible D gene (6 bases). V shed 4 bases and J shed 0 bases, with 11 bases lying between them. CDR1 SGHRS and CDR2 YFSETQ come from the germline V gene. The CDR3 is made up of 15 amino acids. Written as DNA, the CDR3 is TGCGCCAGCAGCCCGGTCAGGGGCTCTGGAAACACCATATATTTT. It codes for CASSPVRGSGNTIYF.

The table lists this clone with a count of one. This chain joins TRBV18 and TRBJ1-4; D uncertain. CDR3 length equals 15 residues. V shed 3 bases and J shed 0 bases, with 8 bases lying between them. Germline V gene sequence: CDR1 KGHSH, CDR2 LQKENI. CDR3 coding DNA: TGTGCCAGCTCACCCACCAGAACAACTAATGAAAAACTGTTTTTT. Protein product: CASSPTRTTNEKLFF. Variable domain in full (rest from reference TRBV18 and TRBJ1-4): NAGVMQNPRHLVRRRGQEARLRCSPMKGHSHVYWYRQLPEEGLKFMVYLQKENIIDESGMPKERFSAEFPKEGPSILRIQQVVRGDSAAYFCASSPTRTTNEKLFFGSGTQLSVL.

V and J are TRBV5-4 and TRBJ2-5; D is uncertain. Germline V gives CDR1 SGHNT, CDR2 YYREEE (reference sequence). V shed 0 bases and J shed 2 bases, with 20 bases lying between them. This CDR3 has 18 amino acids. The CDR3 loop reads CASSLVGVPQSLQETQYF. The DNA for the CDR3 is TGTGCCAGCAGCTTGGTAGGCGTACCCCAGTCTTTGCAAGAGACCCAGTACTTC.

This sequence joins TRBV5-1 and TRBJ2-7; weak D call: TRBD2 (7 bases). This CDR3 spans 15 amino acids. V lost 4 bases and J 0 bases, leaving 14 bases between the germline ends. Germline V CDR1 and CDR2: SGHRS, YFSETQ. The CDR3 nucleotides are TGCGCCAGCAGCCCCCGGGGGGCGAGCTCCTACGAGCAGTACTTC. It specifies CASSPRGASSYEQYF.

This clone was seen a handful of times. The CDR3 is CASSLPLWTSGTDTQYF. The CDR3 DNA sequence: TGTGCCAGCAGCTTACCCCTGTGGACTAGCGGGACAGATACGCAGTATTTT. The V and J genes are TRBV7-9 and TRBJ2-3, with 11 nucleotides matching TRBD2. The CDR3 has 17 residues. Germline CDR1 reads SEHNR; CDR2 reads FQNEAQ (reference sequence). After removal of 2 bases from V and 3 bases from J, the junction contained 7 bases not matched to a gene.

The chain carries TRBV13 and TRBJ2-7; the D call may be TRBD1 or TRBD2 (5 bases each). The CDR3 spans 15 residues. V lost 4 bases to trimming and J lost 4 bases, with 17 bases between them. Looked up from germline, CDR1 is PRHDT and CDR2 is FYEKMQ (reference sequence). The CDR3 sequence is CASSYRRQVDYEQYF. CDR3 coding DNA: TGTGCCAGCAGCTACAGGAGGCAGGTTGATTACGAGCAGTACTTC.

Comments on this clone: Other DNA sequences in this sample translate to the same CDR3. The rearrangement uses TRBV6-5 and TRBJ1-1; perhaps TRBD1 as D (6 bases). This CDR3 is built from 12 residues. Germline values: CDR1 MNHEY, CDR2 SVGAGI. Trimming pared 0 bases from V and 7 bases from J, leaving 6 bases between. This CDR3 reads CASSYSDSEAFF. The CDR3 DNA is TGTGCCAGCAGTTACTCGGACAGTGAAGCTTTCTTT.

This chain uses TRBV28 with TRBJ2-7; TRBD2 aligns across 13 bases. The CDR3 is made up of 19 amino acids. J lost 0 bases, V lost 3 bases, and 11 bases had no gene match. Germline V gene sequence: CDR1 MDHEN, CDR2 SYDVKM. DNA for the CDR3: TGTGCCAGCAGTTTCCGCTGGACTAGCGGGGGCCGAAGCTCCTACGAGCAGTACTTC. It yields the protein CASSFRWTSGGRSSYEQYF.

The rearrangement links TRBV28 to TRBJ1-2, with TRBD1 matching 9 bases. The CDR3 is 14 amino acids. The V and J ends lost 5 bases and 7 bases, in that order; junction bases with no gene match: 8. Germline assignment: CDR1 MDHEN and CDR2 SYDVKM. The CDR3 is CASSPRQGEGGYTF. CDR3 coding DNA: TGTGCCAGCAGTCCTAGACAGGGGGAGGGTGGCTACACCTTC.

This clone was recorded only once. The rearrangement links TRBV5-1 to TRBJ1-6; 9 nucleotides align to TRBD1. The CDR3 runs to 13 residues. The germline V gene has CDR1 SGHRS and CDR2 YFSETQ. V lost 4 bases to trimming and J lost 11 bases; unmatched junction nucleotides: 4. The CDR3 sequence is CASSPGTGTPLHF. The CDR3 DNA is TGCGCCAGCAGCCCGGGGACAGGGACACCCCTCCACTTT.

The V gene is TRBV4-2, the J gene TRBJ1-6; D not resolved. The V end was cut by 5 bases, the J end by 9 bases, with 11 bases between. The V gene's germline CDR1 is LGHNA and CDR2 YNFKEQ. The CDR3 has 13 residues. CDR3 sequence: CASSSALPSPLHF. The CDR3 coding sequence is TGTGCCAGCAGCTCAGCGTTGCCTTCACCCCTCCACTTT.

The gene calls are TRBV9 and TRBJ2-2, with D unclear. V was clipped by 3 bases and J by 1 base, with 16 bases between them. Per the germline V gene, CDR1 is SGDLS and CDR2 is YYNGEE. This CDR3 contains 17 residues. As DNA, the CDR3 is TGTGCCAGCAGCGCACCCTCGGGCAGGCTGAACACCGGGGAGCTGTTTTTT. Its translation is CASSAPSGRLNTGELFF.

The CDR3 nucleotides are TGCGCCAGCAGGACTGCGGGACCTGGGTACAATGAGCAGTTCTTC. Its translation: CASRTAGPGYNEQFF. V gene TRBV5-1 combines with J gene TRBJ2-1; D might be TRBD2 (6 bases). The V gene's germline CDR1 is SGHRS and CDR2 YFSETQ. The CDR3 runs to 15 residues. Trimming took 5 bases from V and 4 from J, leaving 16 bases between them.

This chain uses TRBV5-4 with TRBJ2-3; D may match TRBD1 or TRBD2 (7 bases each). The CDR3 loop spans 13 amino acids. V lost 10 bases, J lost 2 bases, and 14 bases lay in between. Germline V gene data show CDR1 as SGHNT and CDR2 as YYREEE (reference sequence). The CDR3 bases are TGTGCCGGGGGGGGACAGAACACAGATACGCAGTATTTT. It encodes CAGGGQNTDTQYF. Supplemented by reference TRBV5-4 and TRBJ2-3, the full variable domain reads ETGVTQSPTHLIKTRGQQVTLRCSSQSGHNTVSWYQQALGQGPQFIFQYYREEENGRGNFPPRFSGLQFPNYSSELNVNALELDDSALYLCAGGGQNTDTQYFGPGTRLTVL.

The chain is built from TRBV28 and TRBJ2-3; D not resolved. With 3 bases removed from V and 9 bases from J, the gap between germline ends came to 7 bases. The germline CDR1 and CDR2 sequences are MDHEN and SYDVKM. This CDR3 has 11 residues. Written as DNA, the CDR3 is TGTGCCAGCAGTTTCCTAAACACGCAGTATTTT. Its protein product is CASSFLNTQYF.

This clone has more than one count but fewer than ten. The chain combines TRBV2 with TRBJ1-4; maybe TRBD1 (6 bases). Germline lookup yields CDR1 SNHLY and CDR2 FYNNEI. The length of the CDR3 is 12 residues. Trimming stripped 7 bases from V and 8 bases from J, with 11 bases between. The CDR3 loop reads CASKGEGEKLFF. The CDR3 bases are TGTGCCAGCAAGGGGGAGGGGGAAAAACTGTTTTTT.

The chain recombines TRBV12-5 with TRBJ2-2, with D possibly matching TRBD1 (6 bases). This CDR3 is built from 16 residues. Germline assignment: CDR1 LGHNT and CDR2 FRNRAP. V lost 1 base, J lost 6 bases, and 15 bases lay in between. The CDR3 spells CASGLGTGFAAGELFF. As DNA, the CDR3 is TGTGCTAGTGGTTTGGGCACAGGGTTTGCCGCCGGGGAGCTGTTTTTT.

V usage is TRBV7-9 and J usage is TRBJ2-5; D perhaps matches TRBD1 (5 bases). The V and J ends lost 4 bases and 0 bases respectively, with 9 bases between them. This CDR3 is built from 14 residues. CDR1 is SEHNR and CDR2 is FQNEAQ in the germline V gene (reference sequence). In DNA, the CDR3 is TGTGCCAGCAGCTCGTTGACAGACCAAGAGACCCAGTACTTC. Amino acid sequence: CASSSLTDQETQYF.

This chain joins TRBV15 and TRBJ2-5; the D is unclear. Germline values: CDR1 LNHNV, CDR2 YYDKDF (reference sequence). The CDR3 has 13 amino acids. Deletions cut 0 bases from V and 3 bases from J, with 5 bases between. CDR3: CATSREPKETQYF. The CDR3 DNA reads TGTGCCACCAGCAGAGAACCGAAAGAGACCCAGTACTTC.

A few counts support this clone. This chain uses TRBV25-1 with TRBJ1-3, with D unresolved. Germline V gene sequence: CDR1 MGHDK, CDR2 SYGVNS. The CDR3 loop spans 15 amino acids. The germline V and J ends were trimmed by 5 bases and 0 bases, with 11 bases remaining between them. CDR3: CASSRGLSSGNTIYF. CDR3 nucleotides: TGTGCCAGCAGTAGAGGGTTGAGCTCTGGAAACACCATATATTTT.

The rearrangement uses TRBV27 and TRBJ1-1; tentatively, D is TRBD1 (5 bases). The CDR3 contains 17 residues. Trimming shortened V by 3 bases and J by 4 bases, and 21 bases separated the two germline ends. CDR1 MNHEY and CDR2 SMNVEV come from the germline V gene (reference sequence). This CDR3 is CASSFPVGRASGTEAFF. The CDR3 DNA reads TGTGCCAGCAGTTTCCCCGTGGGCAGGGCAAGCGGCACTGAAGCTTTCTTT.

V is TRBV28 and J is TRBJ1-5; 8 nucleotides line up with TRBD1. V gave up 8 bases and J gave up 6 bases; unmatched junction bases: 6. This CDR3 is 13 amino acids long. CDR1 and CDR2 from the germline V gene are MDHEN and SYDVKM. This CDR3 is CASQIQGVQPQHF. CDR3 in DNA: TGTGCCAGCCAAATACAGGGGGTTCAGCCCCAGCATTTT.